One and the same sample provided the 20 T cell receptor beta chains below, sequenced in a study of neurological immune-mediated disorders. Time point specified: longitudinal time-point 3. TCRdb re-called the 5' RACE reads through MiXCR, storing one row per CDR3 protein. The table records more than 95,000 distinct CDR3 sequences, 10% to 13% of them present only once. Sequenced: PBMCs. Receptors originate from a female donor with HTLV-1-associated myelopathy (HAM/TSP).

This clonotype was picked up a small number of times. This may stem from a read error, because a much larger clone lies one nucleotide away. The chain couples TRBV20-1 to TRBJ2-3; 8 bases are shared with TRBD1. From germline, CDR1 is DFQATT and CDR2 SNEGSKA (reference sequence). CDR3 size: 12 residues. V lost 7 bases to trimming and J lost 1 base; unmatched junction nucleotides: 1. The CDR3 sequence is CSETGGTDTQYF. The CDR3 DNA reads TGCAGTGAGACAGGGGGCACAGATACGCAGTATTTT.

At least ten counts were recorded for this clonotype. V and J are TRBV25-1 and TRBJ2-5; D not resolved. This CDR3 is 11 amino acids long. Germline values: CDR1 MGHDK, CDR2 SYGVNS. V lost 4 bases to trimming and J lost 4 bases, with 4 bases between them. The CDR3 loop is CASSVVETQYF. The CDR3 nucleotides are TGTGCCAGCAGTGTTGTAGAGACCCAGTACTTC.

Comments on this clonotype: The DNA is omitted, as the CDR3 cannot be located on it reliably, and the CDR3 follows TCRdb's listing. The CDR3: CASSFYICSAKTDSYEQYF. The V and J genes are TRBV5-1 and TRBJ2-7. Ends included, the CDR3 has 19 residues. Germline-derived CDR1 and CDR2 are SGHRS and YFSETQ.

This clonotype occurred many times. The chain is built from TRBV6-6 and TRBJ1-1; D gene unclear. The length of the CDR3 is 11 residues. Germline lookup yields CDR1 MNHNY and CDR2 SVGAGI (reference sequence). Deletions cut 8 bases from V and 3 bases from J, with 7 bases between. CDR3 protein: CASRRDTEAFF. The CDR3 DNA reads TGTGCCAGCCGACGGGACACTGAAGCTTTCTTT.

Many counts were recorded for this clonotype. The chain carries TRBV5-1 and TRBJ2-1; the match to TRBD1 covers 10 bases. This CDR3 region has 16 residues. The V gene's germline CDR1 is SGHRS and CDR2 YFSETQ. The V segment lost 4 bases and the J segment 8 bases; nucleotides outside the gene matches: 12. In nucleotides, the CDR3 is TGCGCCAGCAGCAAAGCCGGGACAGGGGATATAGATGAGCAGTTCTTC. Residues: CASSKAGTGDIDEQFF.

This clonotype came up many times. The chain recombines TRBV5-1 with TRBJ2-3, with D hard to call. The V gene lost 2 bases and the J gene lost 2 bases, with 3 bases spanning the gap. Germline V gene data show CDR1 as SGHRS and CDR2 as YFSETQ. This CDR3 is built from 12 residues. The CDR3 here is CASSFLTDTQYF. CDR3 nucleotides: TGCGCCAGCAGCTTCCTCACAGATACGCAGTATTTT.

The V call is TRBV12-5, the J call TRBJ2-3; 7 positions match TRBD1. The germline CDR1 and CDR2 sequences are LGHNT and FRNRAP. This CDR3 has 14 amino acids. Unmatched junction bases numbered 3, after V lost 5 bases and J lost 1 base. This CDR3 is CASGPGQGTDTQYF. The CDR3 nucleotides are TGTGCTAGTGGTCCCGGACAGGGCACAGATACGCAGTATTTT.

This clonotype was observed at least ten times. This chain joins TRBV5-1 and TRBJ2-1; TRBD1 agrees at 10 bases. Per the germline V gene, CDR1 is SGHRS and CDR2 is YFSETQ. V shed 2 bases, J shed 6 bases, and the junction held 8 bases outside the gene matches. The CDR3 is 16 amino acids. CDR3 in DNA: TGCGCCAGCAGCTTACAAGACAGGGGGCTTTCCAATGAGCAGTTCTTC. As protein: CASSLQDRGLSNEQFF.

This clonotype was seen a single time. A read error may produce the germline difference seen at one junction end. The rearrangement joins TRBV9 to TRBJ2-6, with a weak D call TRBD1 (5 bases). Germline lookup yields CDR1 SGDLS and CDR2 YYNGEE. This CDR3 region has 14 residues. CDR3 DNA sequence: TGTGCCAGCAGGGGGCTATCTTGGGCAAACGTCCTGACTTTC. Translation gives CASRGLSWANVLTF.

Many counts were recorded for this clonotype. J is TRBJ2-1 and V is TRBV20-1, with D possibly TRBD1 on 5 matching bases. V was cut by 5 bases and J by 9 bases, with 11 bases left in between. CDR1 and CDR2 from the germline V gene are DFQATT and SNEGSKA (reference sequence). This CDR3 has 11 residues. As DNA, the CDR3 is TGCAGTGCTGTTCTCAGGGTTGAGCAGTTCTTC. Translation: CSAVLRVEQFF.

This clonotype was detected a few times. CDR3 region: CASGMGEGNTIYF. CDR3 in DNA: TGTGCCAGCGGCATGGGGGAAGGAAACACCATATATTTT. J is TRBJ1-3 and V is TRBV7-9; D might be TRBD1 (5 bases). V lost 8 bases and J lost 4, with 12 bases in between. Germline V lookup: CDR1 SEHNR, CDR2 FQNEAQ (reference sequence). The CDR3 contains 13 residues.

In its sample, this clonotype was seen many times. The chain uses TRBV20-1 and TRBJ2-7, with TRBD1 matching 8 bases. Germline CDR1 is DFQATT and CDR2 is SNEGSKA (reference sequence). This CDR3 is 13 amino acids long. V lost 6 bases, J lost 6 bases, and 10 bases stayed unmatched. The CDR3 coding sequence is TGCAGTGCCCTGGTGGACAGGGAGCGCGAGCAGTACTTC. Protein sequence: CSALVDREREQYF.

This clonotype appeared many times. The rearrangement joins TRBV5-1 to TRBJ2-1, with D possibly TRBD2 on 5 matching bases. This CDR3 region has 13 residues. V lost 3 bases and J 9 bases, leaving 13 bases between the germline ends. Germline loops: CDR1 SGHRS, CDR2 YFSETQ. The CDR3 sequence is CASSSGWGGEQFF. CDR3 coding DNA: TGCGCCAGCAGCTCGGGATGGGGTGGTGAGCAGTTCTTC.

This clonotype came up many times. The J gene is TRBJ2-5, the V gene TRBV15; D may be TRBD2 (5 bases). In germline, CDR1 is LNHNV, CDR2 YYDKDF (reference sequence). The CDR3 length is 12 residues. CDR3 amino acids: CATRNRGETQYF. CDR3 in DNA: TGTGCTACCCGGAACCGGGGAGAGACCCAGTACTTC.

This clonotype was seen ten or more times. V is TRBV3-1 and J is TRBJ2-1; D perhaps matches TRBD1 (5 bases). Germline V gene sequence: CDR1 LGHDT, CDR2 YNNKEL (reference sequence). Trimming took off 3 bases at V and 2 bases at J, with 11 bases between the two ends. This CDR3 contains 15 residues. The CDR3 nucleotides read TGTGCCAGCAGCCAGGAAGGACACCCCTACAATGAGCAGTTCTTC. The encoded protein is CASSQEGHPYNEQFF.

The J gene is TRBJ1-1, the V gene TRBV10-2, with 8 positions matching TRBD1. Germline V gives CDR1 WSHSY, CDR2 SAAADI. The CDR3 has 14 residues. The ends lost 5 bases at V and 2 bases at J; junction bases unmatched: 4. This CDR3 reads CASSSQGENTEAFF. CDR3 nucleotide sequence: TGCGCCAGCAGTTCACAGGGGGAAAACACTGAAGCTTTCTTT.

This clonotype came up many times. The rearrangement uses TRBV5-1 and TRBJ2-7, with a possible D match to TRBD1 (6 bases). This CDR3 has 15 amino acids. The V and J ends lost 1 base and 0 bases respectively, with 11 bases between them. Germline assignment: CDR1 SGHRS and CDR2 YFSETQ. CDR3 nucleotide sequence: TGCGCCAGCAGCTTGACAGGGACATACTCCTACGAGCAGTACTTC. Translated: CASSLTGTYSYEQYF.

This clonotype was seen repeatedly, ten times or more. Here the CDR3 DNA reads TGCGCCAGCAGCCCGTCGACTAGCGGGGAGCAGTATTTT. Protein: CASSPSTSGEQYF. The chain recombines TRBV5-1 with TRBJ2-3; 11 bases line up with TRBD2. The trim removed 4 bases at V and 11 bases at J, leaving 6 bases unmatched. CDR1 is SGHRS and CDR2 is YFSETQ in the germline V gene. This CDR3 has 13 residues.

This clonotype was counted at least ten times. J is TRBJ2-5 and V is TRBV20-1; 11 nucleotides line up with TRBD2. From germline, CDR1 is DFQATT and CDR2 SNEGSKA (reference sequence). V lost 1 base to trimming and J lost 5 bases; unmatched junction nucleotides: 6. The CDR3 consists of 15 residues. CDR3 residues: CSARASGGRRETQYF. The CDR3 DNA reads TGCAGTGCTAGAGCTAGCGGGGGGCGACGGGAGACCCAGTACTTC.

This clonotype was found many times. The chain combines TRBV20-1 with TRBJ2-1; D remains ambiguous. V was cut by 3 bases and J by 4 bases, with 7 bases left in between. The V gene's germline CDR1 is DFQATT and CDR2 SNEGSKA (reference sequence). The CDR3 consists of 12 residues. The CDR3 nucleotides read TGCAGTGCTAGTTTGTTATACAATGAGCAGTTCTTC. Protein sequence: CSASLLYNEQFF.